One and the same sample provided the 27 T cell receptor beta chains below, sequenced in a study of T-cell reconstitution after alpha-beta-depleted transplantation in children. Unique molecular identifiers were incorporated when the TCRbeta library was constructed. Each CDR3 protein is one row after TCRdb ran MiXCR on the PCR reads. The sample yields about 420,000 distinct CDR3 sequences, around 15% seen once. The material was PBMCs, mostly from graft donor cells, obtained 360 days after TCRalphabeta/CD19-depleted stem cell transplant. The receptors stem from a boy less than two years old who had a stem cell transplant for Wiskott-Aldrich syndrome, so the T cells may come from the graft donor.

This clonotype has more than one count but fewer than ten. V and J are TRBV12-3 or TRBV12-4 and TRBJ2-2; D ambiguous. V was shortened by 3 bases and J by 7 bases, with 9 bases between the two germline ends. This CDR3 comprises 13 residues. The CDR3 sequence is CASSFGRRGELFF. Written as DNA, the CDR3 is TGTGCCAGCAGTTTCGGTAGGCGCGGGGAGCTGTTTTTT.

The gene calls are TRBV20-1 and TRBJ2-7; TRBD1 is a possible D gene (6 bases). This CDR3 spans 13 amino acids. The V end was cut by 4 bases, the J end by 1 base, with 11 bases between. CDR1 DFQATT and CDR2 SNEGSKA come from the germline V gene (reference sequence). CDR3 protein: CSATGAKSYEQYF. The DNA of the CDR3 is TGCAGTGCTACAGGGGCCAAATCCTACGAGCAGTACTTC.

This clonotype was found a few times. An end of the junction differs from the germline gene, which may be a read error. The chain joins TRBV3-1 to TRBJ2-5; 11 positions match TRBD2. This CDR3 comprises 12 residues. Germline assignment: CDR1 LGHDT and CDR2 YNNKEL (reference sequence). The CDR3 spells CASSRNPGLAEF. The CDR3 DNA follows: TGTGCCAGCAGCCGCAACCCGGGACTAGCGGAGTTC.

The chain couples TRBV10-1 to TRBJ2-2, with TRBD1 identical over 9 bases. The ends lost 0 bases at V and 2 bases at J; junction bases unmatched: 4. This CDR3 is built from 17 residues. Per the germline V gene, CDR1 is WNHNN and CDR2 is SYGVQD (reference sequence). CDR3 in amino acids: CASSESAGQGNTGELFF. The CDR3 bases are TGCGCCAGCAGTGAGTCCGCGGGACAGGGTAACACCGGGGAGCTGTTTTTT.

This clonotype was found a few times. The chain carries TRBV28 and TRBJ2-2; TRBD1 is a possible D gene (6 bases). The CDR3 is 15 residues long. The V end was cut by 5 bases, the J end by 4 bases, with 14 bases between. Germline CDR1 and CDR2: MDHEN and SYDVKM. CDR3 residues: CASSRYRVLTGELFF. CDR3 coding DNA: TGTGCCAGCAGTCGCTACAGGGTCCTCACCGGGGAGCTGTTTTTT.

The genes are TRBV6-2 or TRBV6-3 and TRBJ2-7, with D perhaps TRBD2 (5 bases). V lost 0 bases and J 4 bases, leaving 13 bases between the germline ends. The CDR3 totals 15 residues. CDR1 is MNHEY and CDR2 is SVGEGT in the germline V gene. Here the CDR3 DNA reads TGTGCCAGCAGTTACTCGACCCGGAGGCCTTACGAGCAGTACTTC. It codes for CASSYSTRRPYEQYF.

This clonotype occurred a few times. The gene calls are TRBV7-2 and TRBJ1-5; D gene uncertain. There are 16 residues in the CDR3. V lost 1 base, J lost 0 bases, and 10 bases lay in between. CDR1 and CDR2 (germline): SGHTA, FQGNSA. Here the CDR3 reads CASSLEARFSNQPQHF. CDR3 coding DNA: TGTGCCAGCAGCTTAGAGGCCCGGTTTAGCAATCAGCCCCAGCATTTT. The full variable domain, completed using reference TRBV7-2 and TRBJ1-5, is GAGVSQSPSNKVTEKGKDVELRCDPISGHTALYWYRQSLGQGLEFLIYFQGNSAPDKSGLPSDRFSAERTGGSVSTLTIQRTQQEDSAVYLCASSLEARFSNQPQHFGDGTRLSIL.

The chain links TRBV25-1 to TRBJ1-2; 8 positions match TRBD1. The CDR3 has 14 amino acids. Per the germline V gene, CDR1 is MGHDK and CDR2 is SYGVNS. Trimming cost V 6 bases and J 2 bases; bases outside gene matches: 5. The CDR3 sequence: CASRRSGGNYGYTF. CDR3 DNA: TGTGCCAGCAGGAGGTCAGGGGGCAACTATGGCTACACCTTC.

This clonotype was seen only a few times. The chain recombines TRBV6-5 with TRBJ2-2, with D possibly TRBD1 on 5 matching bases. The V gene's germline CDR1 is MNHEY and CDR2 SVGAGI. The CDR3 runs to 15 residues. Trimming left V 2 bases short and J 7 bases short, with 14 bases between. Written as DNA, the CDR3 is TGTGCCAGCAGTTACGGTCCAGGGCAAGGCGGGGAGCTGTTTTTT. Protein product: CASSYGPGQGGELFF.

This clonotype has just a few counts. The V gene is TRBV7-2, the J gene TRBJ1-5; D not certain. The V gene lost 1 base and the J gene lost 0 bases, with 10 bases spanning the gap. In germline, CDR1 is SGHTA, CDR2 FQGNSA. The CDR3 is 16 residues long. The chain's CDR3 is CASSLGTVNSNQPQHF. For the CDR3, the DNA is TGTGCCAGCAGCTTAGGCACAGTTAATAGCAATCAGCCCCAGCATTTT.

For this clonotype: Germline and junction disagree at one end, which may indicate a read error. This sequence joins TRBV19 and TRBJ1-5, with 8 bases lining up with TRBD1. This CDR3 has 15 residues. The germline gives CDR1 LNHDA, CDR2 SQIVND (reference sequence). CDR3 bases: TGTACCAGTAGTATGTCAGGGGGCCTAAATCAGCCCCAGCATTTT. Amino acid sequence: CTSSMSGGLNQPQHF. Full variable domain (rest looked up from reference TRBV19 and TRBJ1-5): DGGITQSPKYLFRKEGQNVTLSCEQNLNHDAMYWYRQDPGQGLRLIYYSQIVNDFQKGDIAEGYSVSREKKESFPLTVTSAQKNPTAFYLCTSSMSGGLNQPQHFGDGTRLSIL.

This clonotype was seen a handful of times. This chain links TRBV25-1 with TRBJ2-7; no definite D call. The V gene lost 5 bases and the J gene lost 5 bases, with 13 bases spanning the gap. Germline assignment: CDR1 MGHDK and CDR2 SYGVNS. This CDR3 is built from 13 residues. CDR3 region: CASSFLHPHEQYF. CDR3 bases: TGTGCCAGCAGTTTCCTACACCCTCACGAGCAGTACTTC.

This clonotype was detected a few times. The chain carries TRBV12-3 or TRBV12-4 and TRBJ2-7; 11 nucleotides agree with TRBD2. The trim removed 5 bases at V and 7 bases at J, leaving 10 bases unmatched. The CDR3 has 15 amino acids. CDR3 in amino acids: CASSPWGSGRDEQYF. The CDR3 DNA reads TGTGCCAGCAGTCCCTGGGGTAGCGGGAGGGATGAGCAGTACTTC.

This clonotype was picked up a small number of times. The chain couples TRBV7-8 to TRBJ2-7; 10 bases are a match to TRBD1. This CDR3 has 15 residues. The germline gives CDR1 SGHVS, CDR2 FQNEAQ. The V gene end was trimmed by 2 bases and the J gene end by 4 bases; junction bases not matched to a gene: 5. The CDR3 nucleotides are TGTGCCAGCAGCTTATTTGACAGGGGGCAGTACGAGCAGTACTTC. Amino acid sequence: CASSLFDRGQYEQYF.

This chain uses TRBV4-1 with TRBJ2-7, with TRBD1 matching over 9 bases. In germline, CDR1 is MGHRA, CDR2 YSYEKL. Germline trimming cut 0 bases from V and 5 bases from J; bases unmatched to any gene: 11. This CDR3 region has 17 residues. The CDR3 sequence: CASSQEFTGTGCNEQYF. The CDR3 DNA sequence: TGCGCCAGCAGCCAAGAGTTTACCGGGACAGGGTGCAACGAGCAGTACTTC.

The chain employs TRBV27 and TRBJ2-7; maybe TRBD1 (5 bases). V dropped 6 bases and J dropped 4 bases, with 7 bases sitting between them. Germline V gene data show CDR1 as MNHEY and CDR2 as SMNVEV (reference sequence). CDR3 length: 11 amino acids. The CDR3 DNA sequence: TGTGCCAGCAGAAGGGGTTACGAGCAGTACTTC. Translation gives CASRRGYEQYF.

This clonotype was counted between two and nine times. The genes are TRBV18 and TRBJ2-1, with a tentative D call TRBD1 (6 bases). Germline CDR1 and CDR2: KGHSH and LQKENI. Trimming stripped 1 base from V and 10 bases from J, with 14 bases between. There are 14 residues in the CDR3. The chain's CDR3 is CASSPLKQGKEQFF. DNA of the CDR3: TGTGCCAGCTCACCACTTAAACAGGGTAAAGAGCAGTTCTTC.

This chain links TRBV25-1 with TRBJ2-7; D gene unclear. The CDR3 totals 14 residues. V was clipped by 4 bases and J by 2 bases, with 12 bases between them. The germline gives CDR1 MGHDK, CDR2 SYGVNS. CDR3 sequence: CASSVLEITYEQYF. CDR3 in DNA: TGTGCCAGCAGTGTGCTAGAGATCACCTACGAGCAGTACTTC.

This clonotype was observed at least ten times. CDR3: CATGGQVGGGANVLTF. In nucleotides, the CDR3 is TGTGCCACCGGCGGACAGGTCGGAGGTGGGGCCAACGTCCTGACTTTC. The J gene is TRBJ2-6, the V gene TRBV24-1, with 7 bases that match TRBD1. There are 16 residues in the CDR3. Trimming took 9 bases from V and 3 from J; bases not matched to a gene: 10. Germline V gene data show CDR1 as KGHDR and CDR2 as SFDVKD.

This clonotype turned up a few times. This chain uses TRBV20-1 with TRBJ2-7, with TRBD2 identical over 8 bases. The CDR3 totals 13 residues. The V segment lost 4 bases and the J segment 0 bases; nucleotides outside the gene matches: 2. Germline V lookup: CDR1 DFQATT, CDR2 SNEGSKA (reference sequence). The CDR3 region has the DNA TGCAGTGCTACGAGCGGGAGCTCCTACGAGCAGTACTTC. Translation: CSATSGSSYEQYF.

In this sample, this clonotype turned up a few times. This chain uses TRBV7-2 with TRBJ2-1; 10 nucleotides agree with TRBD2. The CDR3 length is 17 residues. Germline V gene data show CDR1 as SGHTA and CDR2 as FQGNSA. V shed 3 bases, J shed 5 bases, and the junction held 10 bases outside the gene matches. The CDR3 nucleotides are TGTGCCAGCAGCTTTACTACCGGGACTAGCGTAAACAATGAGCAGTTCTTC. Translated: CASSFTTGTSVNNEQFF.

The sample holds a few counts of this clonotype. The chain recombines TRBV20-1 with TRBJ2-1; 10 bases match TRBD2. The CDR3 loop spans 17 amino acids. J lost 2 bases, V lost 5 bases, and 12 bases had no gene match. Looked up from germline, CDR1 is DFQATT and CDR2 is SNEGSKA (reference sequence). This CDR3 reads CSALTPLSGRAYNEQFF. CDR3 nucleotides: TGCAGTGCTCTAACGCCCCTAAGCGGGAGGGCCTACAATGAGCAGTTCTTC.

This clonotype showed up just a few times. This chain connects TRBV7-9 to TRBJ2-5, with 9 positions matching TRBD2. This CDR3 comprises 16 residues. V lost 1 base and J lost 4; bases outside the gene matches: 7. Germline assignment: CDR1 SEHNR and CDR2 FQNEAQ (reference sequence). CDR3: CASSLGLAGVSETQYF. For the CDR3, the DNA is TGTGCCAGCAGCTTAGGGTTAGCGGGAGTTTCAGAGACCCAGTACTTC. The variable domain in full, completed from reference TRBV7-9 and TRBJ2-5, reads DTGVSQNPRHKITKRGQNVTFRCDPISEHNRLYWYRQTLGQGPEFLTYFQNEAQLEKSRLLSDRFSAERPKGSFSTLEIQRTEQGDSAMYLCASSLGLAGVSETQYFGPGTRLLVL.

This clonotype was detected a few times. The chain links TRBV6-1 to TRBJ1-6, with 8 positions matching TRBD1. Unmatched junction bases numbered 14, after V lost 6 bases and J lost 10 bases. The CDR3 is made up of 16 amino acids. CDR1 and CDR2 (germline): MNHNS, SASEGT. The CDR3 here is CASSPMTGAAVSPLHF. DNA of the CDR3: TGTGCCAGCAGCCCTATGACAGGGGCGGCTGTCTCACCCCTCCACTTT.

V usage is TRBV5-1 and J usage is TRBJ2-1; D is ambiguous. Between the trimmed V and J ends, which lost 2 bases and 7 bases, there was a span of 13 bases. CDR1 and CDR2 from the germline V gene are SGHRS and YFSETQ. The CDR3 spans 14 residues. In nucleotides, the CDR3 is TGCGCCAGCAGCTTCCCTACGGTAGAGAATGAGCAGTTCTTC. This translates into CASSFPTVENEQFF.

For this clonotype: A much larger clone differs from this one at a single base, so this may be a read error. The chain links TRBV29-1 to TRBJ2-5; 9 bases fit TRBD2. The CDR3 has 12 amino acids. Germline V CDR1 and CDR2: SQVTM, ANQGSEA. The DNA for the CDR3 is TGCAGCGTTAGCGGGGGGCCGGAGACCCAGAACTTC. Translated, it gives CSVSGGPETQNF.

The chain is built from TRBV10-2 and TRBJ1-2; 7 bases map to TRBD1. The trim removed 7 bases at V and 6 bases at J, leaving 5 bases unmatched. CDR3 length equals 12 residues. Germline loops: CDR1 WSHSY, CDR2 SAAADI. The chain's CDR3 is CASTPTGNGYTF. The CDR3 bases are TGCGCCAGCACCCCGACAGGGAATGGCTACACCTTC.